The next 17 T cell receptor beta chains were all read from a single sample in a study of response to subunit inactivated influenza vaccine. TCRdb redid the calling of the RT-PCR reads with MiXCR, one entry per CDR3 protein. The sample lists around 160,000 distinct CDR3 sequences, about a tenth occurring once. Sample: non-naive T cells sorted from PBMCs, taken about 6 weeks after vaccination. The receptors here all came from a man in his fifties or sixties who received an inactivated influenza vaccine.

This clonotype occurred a few times. The chain uses TRBV7-9 and TRBJ2-7; 8 bases map to TRBD1. The V gene's germline CDR1 is SEHNR and CDR2 FQNEAQ (reference sequence). This CDR3 has 14 residues. Trimming took 3 bases from V and 2 from J; bases not matched to a gene: 3. CDR3 sequence: CASSLGQAPYEQYF. CDR3 in DNA: TGTGCCAGCAGCTTGGGACAGGCCCCCTACGAGCAGTACTTC.

This chain uses TRBV6-1 with TRBJ2-7, with TRBD2 matching over 16 bases. The germline V gene has CDR1 MNHNS and CDR2 SASEGT. The junction had 9 bases not matched to a gene; V was cut back by 5 bases and J by 5 bases. CDR3 length equals 17 residues. CDR3 amino acids: CASSPGTSGRAVHEQYF. CDR3 coding DNA: TGTGCCAGCAGTCCGGGGACTAGCGGGAGGGCCGTCCACGAGCAGTACTTC.

This clonotype was seen a few times. The chain recombines TRBV7-9 with TRBJ1-1; tentative D call: TRBD1 (6 bases). Between the trimmed V and J ends, which lost 5 bases and 4 bases, there was a span of 14 bases. There are 14 residues in the CDR3. Germline values: CDR1 SEHNR, CDR2 FQNEAQ (reference sequence). The CDR3 sequence is CASSQLRGATEAFF. CDR3 nucleotide sequence: TGTGCCAGCAGCCAACTCCGGGGGGCCACTGAAGCTTTCTTT.

This chain links TRBV15 with TRBJ2-7; TRBD1 aligns across 7 bases. Looked up from germline, CDR1 is LNHNV and CDR2 is YYDKDF (reference sequence). This CDR3 spans 13 amino acids. V shed 1 base, J shed 4 bases, and the junction held 1 base outside the gene matches. The CDR3 bases are TGTGCCACCAGCAGAGTGGACAGGTACGAGCAGTACTTC. Translating it yields CATSRVDRYEQYF.

Many counts were recorded for this clonotype. The rearrangement links TRBV5-6 to TRBJ2-3, with D possibly TRBD1 on 6 matching bases. The CDR3 has 14 amino acids. Trimming took off 5 bases at V and 6 bases at J, with 16 bases between the two ends. Germline lookup yields CDR1 SGHDT and CDR2 YYEEEE. CDR3 sequence: CASSSNGGRDTQYF. The CDR3 DNA is TGTGCCAGCAGTAGTAATGGGGGCAGGGATACGCAGTATTTT.

The V call is TRBV6-1, the J call TRBJ2-2, with 8 bases identical to TRBD2. J gave up 6 bases and V 7 bases, and 10 bases lay outside the gene matches. Per germline, CDR1 MNHNS and CDR2 SASEGT. The CDR3 has 15 amino acids. In DNA form, the CDR3 reads TGTGCCAGCAAGGGGGGACTAGTTTTATCCGGGGAGCTGTTTTTT. Amino acids: CASKGGLVLSGELFF.

This clonotype was seen many times. V gene TRBV5-1 combines with J gene TRBJ2-5; weak D call: TRBD2 (6 bases). The CDR3 is 15 amino acids. Per germline, CDR1 SGHRS and CDR2 YFSETQ. Trimming removed 4 bases at V and 1 base at J, with 14 bases between. The CDR3 coding sequence is TGCGCCAGCAGCCGAAACCTAGCGCTCCAAGAGACCCAGTACTTC. As protein: CASSRNLALQETQYF.

Only a few counts were recorded for this clonotype. The chain joins TRBV19 to TRBJ2-1; D may be TRBD2 (6 bases). V lost 4 bases, J lost 4 bases, and 17 bases lay in between. The CDR3 consists of 16 residues. Germline-derived CDR1 and CDR2 are LNHDA and SQIVND (reference sequence). The CDR3 spells CASSTRTPGEYNEQFF. The CDR3 DNA reads TGTGCCAGTAGTACCAGGACCCCGGGGGAGTACAATGAGCAGTTCTTC.

This clonotype was seen once. The J gene is TRBJ2-1, the V gene TRBV3-1, with 7 bases that match TRBD2. The ends lost 8 bases at V and 6 bases at J; junction bases unmatched: 7. The CDR3 covers 13 residues. Germline V gene sequence: CDR1 LGHDT, CDR2 YNNKEL (reference sequence). The CDR3 loop is CASRPAGVNEQFF. The CDR3 coding sequence is TGTGCCAGCCGACCCGCGGGGGTCAATGAGCAGTTCTTC.

This clonotype appeared a few times. This CDR3 reads CATSEAGTAQETQYF. The CDR3 bases are TGTGCCACCAGTGAAGCCGGGACAGCACAAGAGACCCAGTACTTC. The rearrangement uses TRBV24-1 and TRBJ2-5, with 7 bases matching TRBD1. From germline, CDR1 is KGHDR and CDR2 SFDVKD. The CDR3 covers 15 residues. Trimming removed 4 bases from V and 2 bases from J; junction bases left unmatched: 6.

V usage is TRBV27 and J usage is TRBJ1-6; D uncertain. Germline V gene lookup returns CDR1 MNHEY and CDR2 SMNVEV (reference sequence). This CDR3 is built from 16 residues. The V end lost 6 bases, the J end lost 9 bases, and 21 bases lay between the germline ends. The CDR3 region has the DNA TGTGCCAGCAGGAGTGCCAGGACGGTGAAAGGTTCACCCCTCCACTTT. Amino acid sequence: CASRSARTVKGSPLHF.

The chain is built from TRBV28 and TRBJ2-5, with D maybe TRBD1 (5 bases). The CDR3 runs 19 residues. V was trimmed by 2 bases and J by 2 bases, leaving 24 bases between them. The germline gives CDR1 MDHEN, CDR2 SYDVKM. The CDR3 bases are TGTGCCAGCAGTTTAGTTTGGGCAGGGAATAGATATTCTCAAGAGACCCAGTACTTC. Translation: CASSLVWAGNRYSQETQYF.

The chain links TRBV5-1 to TRBJ1-6; perhaps TRBD1 as D (6 bases). Trimming pared 0 bases from V and 10 bases from J, leaving 14 bases between. CDR1 and CDR2 (germline): SGHRS, YFSETQ. The CDR3 totals 15 residues. Here the CDR3 DNA reads TGCGCCAGCAGCTTGGAGGGCAGGGGTAACTCACCCCTCCACTTT. Amino acid sequence: CASSLEGRGNSPLHF.

V and J are TRBV6-2 or TRBV6-3 and TRBJ2-1, with TRBD2 as a possible D gene (7 bases). Germline-derived CDR1 and CDR2 are MNHEY and SVGEGT. Trimming removed 4 bases from V and 4 bases from J, with 14 bases in between. CDR3 length: 15 residues. The chain's CDR3 is CASSLRGRVYNEQFF. The CDR3 DNA reads TGTGCCAGCAGTTTAAGGGGGAGGGTTTACAATGAGCAGTTCTTC.

The chain carries TRBV6-2 or TRBV6-3 and TRBJ1-5; weak D call: TRBD1 (5 bases). There are 15 residues in the CDR3. Trimming shortened V by 2 bases and J by 2 bases, and 10 bases separated the two germline ends. Germline V lookup: CDR1 MNHEY, CDR2 SVGEGT. CDR3 in DNA: TGTGCCAGCAGTTACGGCAGGGTGGGCAATCAGCCCCAGCATTTT. Its translation is CASSYGRVGNQPQHF.

This clonotype was observed at least ten times. V is TRBV3-1 and J is TRBJ1-3; D call uncertain. V shed 0 bases and J shed 2 bases, with 14 bases lying between them. Germline V gene sequence: CDR1 LGHDT, CDR2 YNNKEL (reference sequence). There are 17 residues in the CDR3. DNA of the CDR3: TGTGCCAGCAGCCAAGATGGTCGTAGGAGCACTGGAAACACCATATATTTT. Its translation: CASSQDGRRSTGNTIYF.

The rearrangement uses TRBV12-3 or TRBV12-4 and TRBJ2-5; 12 bases line up with TRBD2. V was pared by 8 bases and J by 5 bases, with 9 bases of the junction left unmatched. The CDR3 is made up of 15 amino acids. The CDR3: CASEASGGAWETQYF. In DNA form, the CDR3 reads TGTGCCAGCGAGGCTAGCGGGGGGGCATGGGAGACCCAGTACTTC.